The T cell receptor (beta chain) described here comes from a study of immune evolution from preneoplasia to lung adenocarcinoma. For this clone: Antigen unknown.

TCRdb's copy holds only in-frame clones and misses some; the assay was immunoSEQ multiplex PCR. The table shows approximately 2,700 clones, with approximately 79% occurring only once. Study-wide findings and caveats: T cell clonality was higher in KRAS-mutant than EGFR-mutant or wild-type nodules.

Patient tissue came from resections in Japan or China, 2014–2017. Sequences were obtained from FFPE invasive lung adenocarcinoma tissue. This TCR was recovered from a person aged 55-80 years with invasive lung adenocarcinoma.

The CDR3 DNA follows: TGTGCCAGCAGCACTAGCCATACTTGGAATGAGCAGTTCTTC. Amino acids: CASSTSHTWNEQFF. J is TRBJ2-1 and V is TRBV9, with D perhaps TRBD2 (6 bases). The V end lost 4 bases, the J end lost 7 bases, and 15 bases lay between the germline ends. The length of the CDR3 is 14 residues. Germline lookup yields CDR1 SGDLS and CDR2 YYNGEE.